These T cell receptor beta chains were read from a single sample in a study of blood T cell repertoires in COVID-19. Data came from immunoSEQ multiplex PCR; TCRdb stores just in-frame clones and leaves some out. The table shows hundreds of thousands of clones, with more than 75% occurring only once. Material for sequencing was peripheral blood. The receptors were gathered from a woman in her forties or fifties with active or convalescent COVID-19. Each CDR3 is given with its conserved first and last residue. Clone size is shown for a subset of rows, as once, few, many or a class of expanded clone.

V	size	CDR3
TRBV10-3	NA	CAIRQGAEQYF
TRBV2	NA	CASSEPGDLYEQYF
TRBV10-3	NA	CAITAGQGAQYF
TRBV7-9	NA	CASRPRREDSYTDTQYF
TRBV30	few	CAWKRQVNNSPLHF
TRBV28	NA	CASSPRGYGELFF
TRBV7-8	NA	CASRAGTSGLNEQFF
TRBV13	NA	CASSSPGQGNTEAFF
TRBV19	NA	CASSIGDRRNYGYTF
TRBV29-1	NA	CSAAGQGYYGYTF
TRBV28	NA	CASTPFSYYGYTF
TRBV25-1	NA	CASSEMEGTGRDYGYTF
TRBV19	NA	CASSNPPGLQLYSNQPQHF
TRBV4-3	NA	CASSQDRGLNTGELFF